This is a list of T cell receptor beta chains from one sample in a study of post-analysis software for immune sequencing data. TCRdb processed the PCR reads anew with MiXCR; each CDR3 protein has one entry. The sample includes about 200,000 distinct CDR3 sequences, approximately 30% seen only once; the top ten take roughly 3.4%. The sequencing sample was made of blood. These receptor sequences come from a girl aged 2 to 17 with multiple sclerosis. The CDR3 runs from the conserved cysteine through the conserved F or W. A D gene is named only where the DNA matches it firmly. Clone size is shown for a subset of rows, as once, few, many or a class of expanded clone.

v_gene: TRBV20-1
d_gene: .
j_gene: TRBJ1-2
abundance: .
CDR3nt: TGCAGTGCTAGGAGCGGGGGAAACTATGGCTACACCTTC
CDR3aa: CSARSGGNYGYTF

v_gene: TRBV5-1
d_gene: .
j_gene: TRBJ2-4
abundance: few
CDR3nt: TGCGCCAGCAGCTCAGGGGTGGGGCAAACCATTCAGTACTTC
CDR3aa: CASSSGVGQTIQYF

v_gene: TRBV28
d_gene: TRBD2
j_gene: TRBJ2-3
abundance: many
CDR3nt: TGTGCCAGCAGTTCTAGCGGGAGGATGGCAGATACGCAGTATTTT
CDR3aa: CASSSSGRMADTQYF

v_gene: TRBV7-9
d_gene: TRBD1
j_gene: TRBJ1-1
abundance: many
CDR3nt: TGTGCCAGCAGCTTCACAGGGGAGGCCACTGAAGCTTTCTTT
CDR3aa: CASSFTGEATEAFF

v_gene: TRBV15
d_gene: TRBD2
j_gene: TRBJ2-5
abundance: many
CDR3nt: TGTGCCACCAGCAGCTTTTCTGCTAGCGGACGGGGGGCCCAGTACTTC
CDR3aa: CATSSFSASGRGAQYF

v_gene: TRBV28
d_gene: TRBD1
j_gene: TRBJ1-1
abundance: .
CDR3nt: TGTGCCAGCAGTTTGGGACAGGGAAGGTTAGCTTTCTTT
CDR3aa: CASSLGQGRLAFF

v_gene: TRBV28
d_gene: TRBD1
j_gene: TRBJ2-3
abundance: few
CDR3nt: TGTGCCAGCAGACGGACAGGACGCACAGATACGCAGTATTTT
CDR3aa: CASRRTGRTDTQYF

v_gene: TRBV6-5
d_gene: TRBD1
j_gene: TRBJ2-7
abundance: many
CDR3nt: TGTGCCAGCAGTTACCGTCGGACAGGCTCCTACGAGCAGTACTTC
CDR3aa: CASSYRRTGSYEQYF

v_gene: TRBV20-1
d_gene: .
j_gene: TRBJ2-4
abundance: many
CDR3nt: TGCAGTGCCCGAGGGACATTTGACATTCAGTACTTC
CDR3aa: CSARGTFDIQYF

v_gene: TRBV30
d_gene: .
j_gene: TRBJ1-1
abundance: .
CDR3nt: TGTGCCTGGAGTGGGGAATTCGGCACTGAAGCTTTCTTT
CDR3aa: CAWSGEFGTEAFF

v_gene: TRBV5-1
d_gene: TRBD2
j_gene: TRBJ2-1
abundance: few
CDR3nt: TGCGCCAGCAGCTCGGCGGGACTAGCGGGAGTATGGAATGAGCAGTTCTTC
CDR3aa: CASSSAGLAGVWNEQFF

v_gene: TRBV7-9
d_gene: .
j_gene: TRBJ2-7
abundance: many
CDR3nt: TGTGCCAGCAGCCAGGACTACTACGAGCAGTACTTC
CDR3aa: CASSQDYYEQYF

v_gene: TRBV5-6
d_gene: TRBD2
j_gene: TRBJ2-7
abundance: once
CDR3nt: TGTGCCAGCAGCTTGTCTAGCGGGGGGTCCTCCTGCGAGCAGTACTTC
CDR3aa: CASSLSSGGSSCEQYF

v_gene: TRBV5-1
d_gene: TRBD1
j_gene: TRBJ1-2
abundance: .
CDR3nt: TGCGCCAGCAGCCTCACGACAGGGGACTATGGCTACACCTTC
CDR3aa: CASSLTTGDYGYTF

v_gene: TRBV10-1
d_gene: TRBD1
j_gene: TRBJ2-5
abundance: .
CDR3nt: TGCGCCAGTAATGGACAGGTCCAAGAGACCCAGTACTTC
CDR3aa: CASNGQVQETQYF

v_gene: TRBV20-1
d_gene: .
j_gene: TRBJ2-6
abundance: many
CDR3nt: TGCAGTGCTAGTGGGCAGTCTGGGGCCAACGTCCTGACTTTC
CDR3aa: CSASGQSGANVLTF

v_gene: TRBV5-1
d_gene: .
j_gene: TRBJ2-5
abundance: few
CDR3nt: TGCGCCAGCAGCGCCCGGTGGTCGGAGCAAGAGACCCAGTACTTC
CDR3aa: CASSARWSEQETQYF

v_gene: TRBV5-1
d_gene: TRBD1
j_gene: TRBJ1-1
abundance: .
CDR3nt: TGCGCCAGCAGGGGACAGGGGACGGACACTGAAGCTTTCTTT
CDR3aa: CASRGQGTDTEAFF

v_gene: TRBV5-1
d_gene: TRBD2
j_gene: TRBJ2-3
abundance: .
CDR3nt: TGCGCCAGCAGTTTGGGACTAGCGGGTAGCACAGATACGCAGTATTTT
CDR3aa: CASSLGLAGSTDTQYF

v_gene: TRBV27
d_gene: .
j_gene: TRBJ1-1
abundance: few
CDR3nt: TGTGCCAGCAAAGACGACAGGCGCACTGAAGCTTTCTTT
CDR3aa: CASKDDRRTEAFF

v_gene: TRBV5-1
d_gene: .
j_gene: TRBJ2-2
abundance: few
CDR3nt: TGCGCCAGCAGCTCGACTAGTAGGTTCTCCGGGGAGCTGTTTTTT
CDR3aa: CASSSTSRFSGELFF

v_gene: TRBV7-6
d_gene: .
j_gene: TRBJ2-3
abundance: many
CDR3nt: TGTGCCAGCAGCCCCCCGGGGGCAGATACGCAGTATTTT
CDR3aa: CASSPPGADTQYF

v_gene: TRBV28
d_gene: TRBD1
j_gene: TRBJ2-7
abundance: few
CDR3nt: TGTGCCAGCAGCACAACCGGGACAGGGGGCGAGCAGTACTTC
CDR3aa: CASSTTGTGGEQYF

v_gene: TRBV12-3/TRBV12-4
d_gene: .
j_gene: TRBJ1-5
abundance: many
CDR3nt: TGTGCCAGCAGTCCCACAGGAGCTAATCAGCCCCAGCATTTT
CDR3aa: CASSPTGANQPQHF

v_gene: TRBV5-1
d_gene: .
j_gene: TRBJ1-2
abundance: many
CDR3nt: TGCGCCAGCAGCCCTTGGACTCTCGTTCCCTATGGCTACACCTTC
CDR3aa: CASSPWTLVPYGYTF

v_gene: TRBV20-1
d_gene: .
j_gene: TRBJ2-7
abundance: many
CDR3nt: TGCAGTGCTCCAAAGGGGGGGGCCACCAAGACAATAACCTACGAGCAGTACTTC
CDR3aa: CSAPKGGATKTITYEQYF

v_gene: TRBV20-1
d_gene: TRBD1
j_gene: TRBJ2-7
abundance: .
CDR3nt: TGCAGTGCTAGACCGGGACAGGGAGCGTACGAGCAGTACTTC
CDR3aa: CSARPGQGAYEQYF

v_gene: TRBV6-1
d_gene: .
j_gene: TRBJ2-5
abundance: many
CDR3nt: TGTGCCAACACCGACGGTGTTGGGGGGACAAACCAAGAGACCCAGTACTTC
CDR3aa: CANTDGVGGTNQETQYF

v_gene: TRBV28
d_gene: .
j_gene: TRBJ1-1
abundance: .
CDR3nt: TGTGCCAGCAGTATCCCAGGGAACACTGAAGCTTTCTTT
CDR3aa: CASSIPGNTEAFF

v_gene: TRBV20-1
d_gene: TRBD2
j_gene: TRBJ2-7
abundance: many
CDR3nt: TGCAGTGCTAGCGGGGGGGCCAACGACGAGCAGTACTTC
CDR3aa: CSASGGANDEQYF

v_gene: TRBV29-1
d_gene: .
j_gene: TRBJ1-1
abundance: few
CDR3nt: TGCAGCGTTGGGCTTCCTAAAGAAGGGGGGATGAACACTGAAGCTTTCTTT
CDR3aa: CSVGLPKEGGMNTEAFF

v_gene: TRBV18
d_gene: TRBD1
j_gene: TRBJ1-2
abundance: .
CDR3nt: TGTGCCAGCTCACCACGAGGGACAGGGGGCGAGGGCTACACCTTC
CDR3aa: CASSPRGTGGEGYTF

v_gene: TRBV2
d_gene: TRBD2
j_gene: TRBJ2-1
abundance: .
CDR3nt: TGTGCCAGCGGGGGGGATGATGAGCAGTTCTTC
CDR3aa: CASGGDDEQFF

v_gene: TRBV19
d_gene: TRBD1
j_gene: TRBJ1-5
abundance: few
CDR3nt: TGTGCCAGTAGTAACCCCCAGGGGGGCATTCAGCCCCAGCATTTT
CDR3aa: CASSNPQGGIQPQHF

v_gene: TRBV20-1
d_gene: TRBD2
j_gene: TRBJ2-3
abundance: .
CDR3nt: TGCAGTGCTAAGTATAGCGGGAGGGCCAAAGATACGCAGTATTTT
CDR3aa: CSAKYSGRAKDTQYF

v_gene: TRBV29-1
d_gene: .
j_gene: TRBJ1-1
abundance: .
CDR3nt: TGCAGCGTGCGGGACTTTGAAGCTTTCTTT
CDR3aa: CSVRDFEAFF

v_gene: TRBV7-9
d_gene: TRBD1
j_gene: TRBJ1-1
abundance: .
CDR3nt: TGCGCCAGCAGCGGACCGACGGGACAGATGAACACTGAAGCTTTCTTT
CDR3aa: CASSGPTGQMNTEAFF

v_gene: TRBV28
d_gene: TRBD1
j_gene: TRBJ2-5
abundance: many
CDR3nt: TGTGCCAGCAGTTTATCGGACAGGGGCGGGACCCAGTACTTC
CDR3aa: CASSLSDRGGTQYF

v_gene: TRBV14
d_gene: TRBD2
j_gene: TRBJ2-1
abundance: few
CDR3nt: TGTGCCAGCAGCCAAGGCGGGGGGGGATCGAATGAGCAGTTCTTC
CDR3aa: CASSQGGGGSNEQFF

v_gene: TRBV6-6
d_gene: TRBD1
j_gene: TRBJ1-1
abundance: many
CDR3nt: TGTGCCAGCAGTCAGGACAGGGAAGCCGAAGCTTTCTTT
CDR3aa: CASSQDREAEAFF